Below are 8 T cell receptor beta chains sequenced from a single sample in a study of healthy donors' naive CD4 and CD8 T cells. TCR libraries were built from 450 to 650 ng of total RNA by linear amplification. Each CDR3 protein is one row after TCRdb ran MiXCR on the reads. The top ten clones hold roughly 2.3% of a sample with 150,000 to 200,000 distinct CDR3 sequences, about four fifths of them seen once. Source material: naive CD4+ and CD8+ T cells sorted from blood, pooled from several donors. The receptors derive from a pool of human donors in good health; the sample pools cells from several healthy donors.

The chain recombines TRBV18 with TRBJ2-1; 14 positions match TRBD2. With V trimmed by 6 bases and J by 4 bases, 11 bases remained unmatched. Germline V gene sequence: CDR1 KGHSH, CDR2 LQKENI. The CDR3 length is 18 residues. This CDR3 is CASSPGLAGVSRYNEQFF. The CDR3, as DNA: TGTGCCAGCTCCCCGGGACTAGCGGGAGTTTCACGGTACAATGAGCAGTTCTTC.

The rearrangement links TRBV15 to TRBJ2-5; tentatively, D is TRBD1 (6 bases). Trimming removed 0 bases at V and 3 bases at J, with 8 bases between. There are 14 residues in the CDR3. Germline V gene lookup returns CDR1 LNHNV and CDR2 YYDKDF (reference sequence). The CDR3 loop reads CATSRDPGEETQYF. CDR3 coding DNA: TGTGCCACCAGCAGAGACCCAGGGGAAGAGACCCAGTACTTC. The full variable domain, rest sourced from reference TRBV15 and TRBJ2-5, is DAMVIQNPRYQVTQFGKPVTLSCSQTLNHNVMYWYQQKSSQAPKLLFHYYDKDFNNEADTPDNFQSRRPNTSFCFLDIRSPGLGDTAMYLCATSRDPGEETQYFGPGTRLLVL.

There are a few counts of this clonotype. The V and J genes are TRBV4-3 and TRBJ1-2; D gene uncertain. CDR1 is LGHNA and CDR2 is YSLEER in the germline V gene. V lost 0 bases and J 5 bases, leaving 13 bases between the germline ends. This CDR3 comprises 15 residues. CDR3 region: CASSQDGPGSYGYTF. CDR3 DNA sequence: TGCGCCAGCAGCCAAGATGGGCCAGGCTCTTATGGCTACACCTTC.

The V and J genes are TRBV18 and TRBJ1-1; 10 nucleotides match TRBD1. In germline, CDR1 is KGHSH, CDR2 LQKENI. This CDR3 has 17 residues. V shed 4 bases, J shed 1 base, and the junction held 9 bases outside the gene matches. The CDR3, as DNA: TGTGCCAGCTCACTATCGGGACAGGGGATAGGGAACACTGAAGCTTTCTTT. Its protein is CASSLSGQGIGNTEAFF. The complete variable domain, with remaining parts taken from reference TRBV18 and TRBJ1-1, reads NAGVMQNPRHLVRRRGQEARLRCSPMKGHSHVYWYRQLPEEGLKFMVYLQKENIIDESGMPKERFSAEFPKEGPSILRIQQVVRGDSAAYFCASSLSGQGIGNTEAFFGQGTRLTVV.

The V gene is TRBV7-8, the J gene TRBJ1-1; the match to TRBD1 covers 7 bases. Unmatched junction bases numbered 16, after V lost 3 bases and J lost 0 bases. Germline V gene lookup returns CDR1 SGHVS and CDR2 FQNEAQ. This CDR3 contains 19 residues. The CDR3 nucleotides are TGTGCCAGCAGCTTTCACCGGGACAGCGATGCGCTAATGAACACTGAAGCTTTCTTT. This encodes CASSFHRDSDALMNTEAFF.

The genes are TRBV7-2 and TRBJ2-7, with 14 bases matching TRBD2. Germline assignment: CDR1 SGHTA and CDR2 FQGNSA. The CDR3 runs to 15 residues. The V gene end was trimmed by 4 bases and the J gene end by 6 bases; junction bases not matched to a gene: 5. The chain's CDR3 is CASSSGTSGRVEQYF. The CDR3, as DNA: TGTGCCAGCAGCTCCGGGACTAGCGGGAGAGTCGAGCAGTACTTC.

The rearrangement joins TRBV7-8 to TRBJ2-7; D not certain. The CDR3 contains 16 residues. Trimming removed 1 base at V and 2 bases at J, with 15 bases between. Germline V gene lookup returns CDR1 SGHVS and CDR2 FQNEAQ. The CDR3 spells CASSLEVRTDTYEQYF. The CDR3 DNA reads TGTGCCAGCAGCTTAGAAGTTAGGACCGATACCTACGAGCAGTACTTC.

This chain links TRBV20-1 with TRBJ2-3; 10 positions agree with TRBD2. Germline V gene sequence: CDR1 DFQATT, CDR2 SNEGSKA (reference sequence). The CDR3 has 17 residues. The trim removed 0 bases at V and 1 base at J, leaving 7 bases unmatched. The CDR3 DNA sequence: TGCAGTGCTAGAGATGCTAGCGGGAGATTTGGCACAGATACGCAGTATTTT. Encoded protein: CSARDASGRFGTDTQYF.